The rows below give T cell receptor beta chains drawn from one sample of a study of PD-L1 blockade in urothelial cancer. The assay was immunoSEQ multiplex PCR, and TCRdb's table has in-frame clones only and misses some. The sample includes 85,000 to 100,000 clones, 90% seen only once; the top ten take 9.4%. The material was PBMCs, obtained around atezolizumab (anti-PD-L1) treatment. Receptor source: a man between 60 and 70 years old with urothelial cancer. Both conserved end residues are part of each CDR3. Where a row states a size, it is once, few, many or the class of an expanded clone; other rows omit it.

V	size	CDR3
TRBV10-3	.	CAISAAMGQGDNYGYTF
TRBV9	.	CASSAQSSSGGTDTQYF
TRBV10-1	.	CASKTGDIWEQFF
TRBV4-1	.	CASSQAFRVDGYTF
TRBV6-1	.	CASSEPSLRPDTQYF
TRBV4-3	.	CASSQDLQQGYGYTF
TRBV7-2	.	CASSPRGTHYEQYF
TRBV9	.	CASSVAPQGPTGELFF
TRBV28	.	CASSLERSTEAFF
TRBV19	.	CASSIWQGRDQPQHF
TRBV5-1	few	CASSLDGSGNTIYF
TRBV4-3	.	CASSQEQGRRGELFF
TRBV7-2	.	CASSWGGPYEQYF
TRBV14	.	CASSQDAISSGNQYNEQFF
TRBV5-1	.	CASSPGSATNEKLFF
TRBV7-2	.	CASSVDWARVNEQFF
TRBV28	.	CASSLSYTEAFF
TRBV5-6	.	CASSRRRVFEQFF
TRBV7-9	.	CASSPSGQGRDTQYF
TRBV29-1	.	CSANYRDGDTEAFF
TRBV19	.	CASSKQGGGTEQFF
TRBV9	few	CASRGTGGNTEAFF
TRBV6-6	.	CASSYDRNTEAFF
TRBV10-3	.	CAISEGAGNYEQYF
TRBV27	.	CASRGQGGWTDTQYF
TRBV6-6	once	CASSAGSGGEQYF
TRBV19	.	CASSMGGAMAQPQHF
TRBV7-9	.	CASSIGLDNEQFF
TRBV9	.	CASSRGTSGIYEQYF
TRBV6-5	.	CASRPSGQVIYEQYF
TRBV19	.	CASSPTGKRSYNEQFF
TRBV4-2	.	CASSPQKLRGSTGDEQFF
TRBV7-2	.	CASSRLQGARLFF
TRBV29-1	few	CSAVGQGGEQYF
TRBV6-1	.	CASGQLYGYTF
TRBV30	.	CAWNLRLTNTGELFF
TRBV9	.	CASSADLGNEQFF
TRBV5-1	.	CASSSAGGTDTQYF
TRBV18	once	CASSPLGTGRQETQYF
TRBV10-3	.	CAIGSGTMLVNTIYF
TRBV5-6	.	CASSWRTAGYGYTF
TRBV7-2	.	CASSLTGSRNTIYF
TRBV4-3	.	CASSQDRLAGGPGELFF
TRBV5-4	.	CASSSGTHSYEQYF
TRBV30	.	CAWNTGGNTIYF
TRBV7-2	.	CASSKRTTGANVLTF
TRBV4-3	.	CASSQGGRYTDTQYF
TRBV7-2	.	CASSFTSGGANEQYF
TRBV5-1	.	CASSLAGREGTGELFF
TRBV15	.	CATSRDLGRGYGYTF
TRBV7-8	.	CASSLDGTGDHEQYF
TRBV11-1	.	CASSLGSRYGYTF
TRBV10-1	once	CASSDVRQGVIPYNEQFF
TRBV25-1	.	CASSLTGPMNTEAFF
TRBV28	.	CASSVGAVETQYF
TRBV6-5	.	CASSPGVAYGYTF
TRBV5-4	.	CASSSNGQGRGETQYF
TRBV2	.	CASSRTSNSYEQYF
TRBV6-5	once	CASRPLRQETQYF